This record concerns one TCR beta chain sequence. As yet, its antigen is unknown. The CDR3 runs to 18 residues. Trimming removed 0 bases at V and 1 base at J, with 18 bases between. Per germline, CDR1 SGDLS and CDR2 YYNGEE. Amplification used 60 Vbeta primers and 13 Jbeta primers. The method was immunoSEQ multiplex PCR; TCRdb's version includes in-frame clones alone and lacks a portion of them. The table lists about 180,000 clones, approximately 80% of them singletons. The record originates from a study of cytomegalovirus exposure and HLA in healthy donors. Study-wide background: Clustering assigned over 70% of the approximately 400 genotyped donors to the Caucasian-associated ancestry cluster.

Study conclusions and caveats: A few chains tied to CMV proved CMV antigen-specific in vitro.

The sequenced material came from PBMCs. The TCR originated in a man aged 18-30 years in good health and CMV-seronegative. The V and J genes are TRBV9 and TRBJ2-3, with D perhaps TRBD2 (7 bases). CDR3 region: CASSVGLSAGARTDTQYF. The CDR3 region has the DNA TGTGCCAGCAGCGTAGGTCTTTCGGCGGGGGCCCGCACAGATACGCAGTATTTT.